The rows below give T cell receptor beta chains drawn from one sample of a study of beta chain features in type 1 diabetes. Libraries were prepared by immunoSEQ multiplex PCR; TCRdb keeps only in-frame clonotypes and omits some of them. The data show some 660,000 clones, more than 13% seen once. The material sequenced was naive CD4+ T cells from blood. These receptors were collected from a man younger than 30 with type 1 diabetes. Each CDR3 is given with its conserved first and last residue. Each record gives: J gene, V gene, CDR3 protein.

J gene: TRBJ2-7
V gene: TRBV4-3
CDR3 protein: CASSQGDRATYEQYF

J gene: TRBJ2-7
V gene: TRBV6-6
CDR3 protein: CASSFSGTGFYEQYF

J gene: TRBJ1-1
V gene: TRBV18
CDR3 protein: CASSPPSVNTEAFF

J gene: TRBJ2-7
V gene: TRBV5-4
CDR3 protein: CASRDKGTTYEQYF

J gene: TRBJ2-1
V gene: TRBV5-1
CDR3 protein: CASSSGSLPAGYNEQFF

J gene: TRBJ1-1
V gene: TRBV7-9
CDR3 protein: CASSLGQTSNTEAFF

J gene: TRBJ1-4
V gene: TRBV5-1
CDR3 protein: CASRRGGGEKLFF

J gene: TRBJ1-2
V gene: TRBV5-4
CDR3 protein: CASSSDSRGYTF

J gene: TRBJ2-1
V gene: TRBV7-3
CDR3 protein: CASSLLAGYNEQFF

J gene: TRBJ2-7
V gene: TRBV29-1
CDR3 protein: CSVALGQHEQYF

J gene: TRBJ2-1
V gene: TRBV29-1
CDR3 protein: CSAEGLKGSYNEQFF

J gene: TRBJ2-2
V gene: TRBV30
CDR3 protein: CAWSVRHLSGGELFF

J gene: TRBJ1-6
V gene: TRBV6-5
CDR3 protein: CASRASSYNSPLHF

J gene: TRBJ1-5
V gene: TRBV7-8
CDR3 protein: CASSLVSQPQHF

J gene: TRBJ2-6
V gene: TRBV4-2
CDR3 protein: CASSQGDSRANVLTF

J gene: TRBJ2-7
V gene: TRBV7-2
CDR3 protein: CASTRTSGIHEQYF

J gene: TRBJ2-7
V gene: TRBV28
CDR3 protein: CASTLRWTSSYEQYF

J gene: TRBJ1-5
V gene: TRBV4-1
CDR3 protein: CASSQGEDRPSMAQHF

J gene: TRBJ2-6
V gene: TRBV19
CDR3 protein: CASRISGANVLTF

J gene: TRBJ2-7
V gene: TRBV6-5
CDR3 protein: CASRRGQGDYEQYF

J gene: TRBJ1-1
V gene: TRBV5-1
CDR3 protein: CASSPPNSFTEAFF

J gene: TRBJ1-4
V gene: TRBV30
CDR3 protein: CAWSVSSTGEKLFF

J gene: TRBJ1-2
V gene: TRBV2
CDR3 protein: CASSEGAAHGYTF

J gene: TRBJ1-2
V gene: TRBV28
CDR3 protein: CASSSPGTSYGYTF

J gene: TRBJ1-3
V gene: TRBV2
CDR3 protein: CASSPWTGPSGNTIYF

J gene: TRBJ1-1
V gene: TRBV7-9
CDR3 protein: CASSLVARPNEAFF

J gene: TRBJ1-1
V gene: TRBV7-2
CDR3 protein: CASSLVFHLEAFF